The sample holds one count of the clone carrying this T cell receptor beta chain. The germline V gene has CDR1 MGHRA and CDR2 YSYEKL. Germline trimming cut 0 bases from V and 7 bases from J; bases unmatched to any gene: 6. This CDR3 is built from 15 residues. This sample is part of a study of control samples from healthy donors and cancer patients. The protocol was immunoSEQ multiplex PCR, while the TCRdb copy is restricted to in-frame clones and leaves out a portion. The top ten clones hold about 12% of a sample with 120,000 to 150,000 clones, 94% of them seen once. The source material was blood. The receptor was derived from a man in his forties in good health. The chain couples TRBV4-1 to TRBJ2-1; 7 bases line up with TRBD2. The CDR3 loop is CASSQESLGGNEQFF. DNA of the CDR3: TGCGCCAGCAGCCAAGAATCATTGGGGGGGAATGAGCAGTTCTTC.